The table lists the clone carrying this T cell receptor (beta chain) with many counts. The antigen remains unidentified. Documented time point: blood at routine non-recurrence follow-up after resection. Sequencing was performed on whole RNA extracted from tumor and nontumor lung tissue, or from frozen PBMC, and the material was left unsorted. This entry belongs to a study of spatial heterogeneity in lung cancer. Study summary: A consistent excess of beta-chain over alpha-chain sequences was detected. Raw reads showed each unique TCR and UMI combination turning up more than ten times on average.

Study-level points and caveats: There were more appearances of ubiquitous expanded tumor TCRs in blood at resection than at follow-up.

TCRdb called the 5' RACE reads again in MiXCR, with one record for every CDR3 protein. The sample yields about 120,000 distinct CDR3 sequences, 12% seen once. The specimen comprised PBMCs, sampled at follow-up. The sequence was collected from a male donor with early-stage non-small cell lung cancer.

CDR3 amino acids: CASSLGGTGNTGELFF. CDR3 DNA: TGTGCCAGCAGCTTAGGTGGGACAGGGAACACCGGGGAGCTGTTTTTT. The V gene is TRBV7-2, the J gene TRBJ2-2; 8 bases align to TRBD1. The CDR3 has 16 residues. From germline, CDR1 is SGHTA and CDR2 FQGNSA. With 1 base clipped from V and 1 base from J, the junction kept 2 bases outside the gene matches.